This T cell receptor beta chain is drawn from a study of response to subunit inactivated influenza vaccine. General observations from the study: Each seasonal influenza vaccination, the authors suggested, recruits few new T cells.

On this clonotype itself: The antigen remains undetermined.

V was cut by 5 bases and J by 7 bases, with 13 bases left in between. Looked up from germline, CDR1 is DFQATT and CDR2 is SNEGSKA (reference sequence). The CDR3 covers 12 residues. TCRdb fed the RT-PCR reads into MiXCR, producing one record per CDR3 protein. The data show about 780,000 distinct CDR3 sequences, with approximately 18% seen just once and roughly a tenth held by the top ten. This clonotype was obtained from a man aged 50-60 years who received an inactivated influenza vaccine. The chain carries TRBV20-1 and TRBJ2-3; unclear D gene. The sequencing here drew on PBMCs from blood, taken about 5 days after vaccination. The CDR3 nucleotides are TGCAGTGCTTTACTTAACGTAAATACGCAGTATTTT. It yields the protein CSALLNVNTQYF.